The rows below give T cell receptor beta chains drawn from one sample of a study of blood T cell repertoires in COVID-19. Assay: immunoSEQ multiplex PCR; the TCRdb copy retains only in-frame clones and omits some. The sample records around 87,000 clones, 90% being singletons. Sample: peripheral blood. Receptors originate from a human donor with active COVID-19. The donor label of this sample is uncertain. Both conserved end residues are part of each CDR3. The D gene is left open where the match is weak. Clone size is given for some rows only: seen once, a few or many times, or a class if the clone is expanded.

D gene	V gene	clone size	J gene	CDR3 DNA	CDR3 protein
.	TRBV4-1	.	TRBJ2-7	TGCGCCAGCAGCCAAGCCCTGACAACCTACGAGCAGTACTTC	CASSQALTTYEQYF
TRBD1	TRBV5-5	.	TRBJ1-2	TGTGCCAGCAGCCAGGGACAGGGAATTTGGGGCTACACCTTC	CASSQGQGIWGYTF
TRBD2	TRBV9	once	TRBJ2-5	TGTGCCAGCAGCGTTAGCGGGGGTCTACAAGAGACCCAGTACTTC	CASSVSGGLQETQYF
TRBD2	TRBV10-1	.	TRBJ2-3	TGCGCCAGCAGTGATTGGAGCGGGGTCCTTAGGACAGATACGCAGTATTTT	CASSDWSGVLRTDTQYF
TRBD2	TRBV4-1	.	TRBJ2-7	TGCGCCAGCAGCCAGGCCGGGGGGTCCTACGAGCAGTACTTC	CASSQAGGSYEQYF
.	TRBV11-2	.	TRBJ1-1	TGTGCCAGCAGCTTAGGCCTAGGGGGGGCCGCTGAAGCTTTCTTT	CASSLGLGGAAEAFF
TRBD1	TRBV6-2/TRBV6-3	.	TRBJ1-5	TGTGCCAGCAGTTATCGACAGGGAGCCTCCTATAGCAATCAGCCCCAGCATTTT	CASSYRQGASYSNQPQHF
TRBD2	TRBV4-2	.	TRBJ2-5	TGTGCCAGCAGCCTTCTTAGCGGGGGGGCGGGAGAGACCCAGTACTTC	CASSLLSGGAGETQYF
.	TRBV4-3	.	TRBJ2-5	TGCGCCAGCAGCCAAGACTTCAGGGTTGGAGAGACCCAGTACTTC	CASSQDFRVGETQYF
TRBD1	TRBV6-1	.	TRBJ2-2	TGTGCCAGCAGCGAAGGACAGGGATCGACCGGGGAGCTGTTTTTT	CASSEGQGSTGELFF
.	TRBV11-3	.	TRBJ2-2	TGTGCCAGCAGCTTAGAGGGACAAGGCGCCGGGGAGCTGTTTTTT	CASSLEGQGAGELFF
TRBD1	TRBV25-1	.	TRBJ1-4	TGTGCCAGCAGTTGGACAGGGGGGCTTGAAAAACTGTTTTTT	CASSWTGGLEKLFF
TRBD2	TRBV5-5	.	TRBJ2-1	TGTGCCAGCAGCCAAGGACTAGCGGGGGGTTACGAGCAGTTCTTC	CASSQGLAGGYEQFF
.	TRBV3-1/TRBV3-2	.	TRBJ1-6	TGTGCCAGCAGCCAAGGGAGCTCCTATAATTCACCCCTCCACTTT	CASSQGSSYNSPLHF
.	TRBV7-9	.	TRBJ2-7	TGTGCCAGCAGCTTGGACAGCTTCTCCGAGCAGTACTTC	CASSLDSFSEQYF
TRBD2	TRBV11-2	.	TRBJ2-1	TGTGCCAGCAGCTTACGAGCGGGGTCCTACAATGAGCAGTTCTTC	CASSLRAGSYNEQFF
TRBD2	TRBV7-2	.	TRBJ2-3	TGTGCCAGCAGCTTAGTAACTAGCGGGGGGGTCACAGATACGCAGTATTTT	CASSLVTSGGVTDTQYF
TRBD2	TRBV4-1	once	TRBJ2-5	TGCGCCAGCAGCCAACCAGGAGGAGAGCGGGGGGGGATAGAGACCCAGTACTTC	CASSQPGGERGGIETQYF
.	TRBV5-6	.	TRBJ1-4	TGTGCCAGCAGCGGTTTACCCGACACGGAAAAACTGTTTTTT	CASSGLPDTEKLFF
.	TRBV7-2	.	TRBJ1-6	TGTGCCAGCAGCGAAAGTACAGGGTTTTCACCCCTCCACTTT	CASSESTGFSPLHF
.	TRBV19	.	TRBJ1-2	TGTGCCAGTAGTATAGAGGCGGCCCTCTATGGCTACACCTTC	CASSIEAALYGYTF
.	TRBV2	.	TRBJ2-1	TGTGCCAGCAACATCAGGGTGTCCTACAATGAGCAGTTCTTC	CASNIRVSYNEQFF
TRBD1	TRBV5-5	.	TRBJ2-7	TGTGCCAGCAGCTTGGCACAAGACAGGGGGGAACTCTACGAGCAGTACTTC	CASSLAQDRGELYEQYF
TRBD1	TRBV28	.	TRBJ1-2	TGTGCCAGCAGTTCCGGGACAGGGGGCTATGGCTACACCTTC	CASSSGTGGYGYTF
.	TRBV6-1	.	TRBJ1-6	TGTGCCAGCAGTGAAGTCCGCGGGAGTTATAATTCACCCCTCCACTTT	CASSEVRGSYNSPLHF
TRBD2	TRBV6-5	.	TRBJ2-7	TGTGCCAGCAGCCTGGGACTAGCGGGGTATGACCGGGGGTACTTC	CASSLGLAGYDRGYF
TRBD2	TRBV7-3	.	TRBJ2-3	TGTGCCAGCAGCTTAAGCGTTAGCGGGGGAGGAGGAGATACGCAGTATTTT	CASSLSVSGGGGDTQYF
TRBD1	TRBV2	.	TRBJ1-1	TGTGCCAGCAGGGGACAGCTGAACACTGAAGCTTTCTTT	CASRGQLNTEAFF
TRBD1	TRBV10-1	.	TRBJ2-2	TGCGCCAGCACCTTGGACAGGGACGAACACCGGGGAGCTGTTTTT	CASTLDRDEHRGAVF
.	TRBV6-2/TRBV6-3	.	TRBJ2-3	TGTGCCAGCAGTTCCCTAGACGGACCGGCAGGGACAGATACGCAGTATTTT	CASSSLDGPAGTDTQYF
TRBD1	TRBV19	.	TRBJ2-3	TGTGCCAGTAGCTTGACAGGGAACGACTTGGATACGCAGTATTTT	CASSLTGNDLDTQYF
.	TRBV6-5	.	TRBJ2-7	TGTGCCAGCGGCCCTGTTCCCGCACACTTC	CASGPVPAHF
.	TRBV28	.	TRBJ1-4	TGTGCCAGCAGTTCACCCCGGCTAGCAACTAATGAAAAACTGTTTTTT	CASSSPRLATNEKLFF
TRBD1	TRBV19	few	TRBJ2-1	TGTGCCAGTAGTATAGACGACAGGGGGTTCCCTAACAATGAGCAGTTCTTC	CASSIDDRGFPNNEQFF
.	TRBV4-1	.	TRBJ2-7	TGCGCCAGCAGCCAAGACGGGTACGAGCAGTACTTC	CASSQDGYEQYF
.	TRBV28	.	TRBJ1-1	TGTGCCAGCAGAAACCTCGGCAGGTTGAACACTGAAGCTTTCTTT	CASRNLGRLNTEAFF
.	TRBV15	.	TRBJ1-2	TGTGCCACCAGCCTAAGGAGGGACTATGGCTACACCTTC	CATSLRRDYGYTF